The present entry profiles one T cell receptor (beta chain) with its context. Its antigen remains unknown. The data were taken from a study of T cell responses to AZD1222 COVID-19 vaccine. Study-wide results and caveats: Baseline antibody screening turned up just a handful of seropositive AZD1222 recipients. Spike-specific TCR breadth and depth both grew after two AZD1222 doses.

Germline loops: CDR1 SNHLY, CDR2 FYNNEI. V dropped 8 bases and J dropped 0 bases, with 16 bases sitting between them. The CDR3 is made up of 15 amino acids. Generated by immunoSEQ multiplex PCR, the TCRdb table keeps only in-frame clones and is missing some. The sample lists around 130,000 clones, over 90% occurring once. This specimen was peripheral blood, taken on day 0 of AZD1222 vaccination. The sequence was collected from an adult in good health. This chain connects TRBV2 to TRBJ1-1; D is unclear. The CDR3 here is CASQSVPRLNTEAFF. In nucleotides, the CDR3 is TGTGCCAGCCAGAGTGTCCCTCGGCTGAACACTGAAGCTTTCTTT. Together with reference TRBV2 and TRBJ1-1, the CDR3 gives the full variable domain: EPEVTQTPSHQVTQMGQEVILRCVPISNHLYFYWYRQILGQKVEFLVSFYNNEISEKSEIFDDQFSVERPDGSNFTLKIRSTKLEDSAMYFCASQSVPRLNTEAFFGQGTRLTVV.